Following are 18 T cell receptor beta chains from one sample sequenced in a study of blood T cell repertoires in COVID-19. The method was immunoSEQ multiplex PCR; TCRdb's version includes in-frame clones alone and lacks a portion of them. The table has about 160,000 clones, roughly 82% seen once. Sequenced input: peripheral blood. The receptors come from a woman between 40 and 55 years old with COVID-19, enrolled during active disease.

V is TRBV5-1 and J is TRBJ1-1; 8 bases match TRBD1. V lost 4 bases, J lost 0 bases, and 2 bases stayed unmatched. The germline V gene encodes CDR1 SGHRS and CDR2 YFSETQ. The CDR3 loop spans 14 amino acids. CDR3 in DNA: TGCGCCAGCAGCCGGACAGGGATGAACACTGAAGCTTTCTTT. Translation: CASSRTGMNTEAFF. Complete variable domain (other parts from reference TRBV5-1 and TRBJ1-1): KAGVTQTPRYLIKTRGQQVTLSCSPISGHRSVSWYQQTPGQGLQFLFEYFSETQRNKGNFPGRFSGRQFSNSRSEMNVSTLELGDSALYLCASSRTGMNTEAFFGQGTRLTVV.

This chain connects TRBV28 to TRBJ1-5; TRBD1 matches 8 bases. The germline CDR1 and CDR2 sequences are MDHEN and SYDVKM. With V trimmed by 6 bases and J by 15 bases, 13 bases remained unmatched. CDR3 length: 13 amino acids. The CDR3 region has the DNA TGTGCCAGCAGCAGCCTGGTTTCCGGACAGGGGCATTTT. Protein: CASSSLVSGQGHF.

V gene TRBV10-3 combines with J gene TRBJ2-5; 7 bases are shared with TRBD1. The V and J ends lost 5 bases and 7 bases, in that order; junction bases with no gene match: 10. The CDR3 sequence is 14 residues long. The germline gives CDR1 ENHRY, CDR2 SYGVKD. For the CDR3, the DNA is TGTGCCATCAGTAACCCTGGACAGGCCTGGACCCAGTACTTC. As protein: CAISNPGQAWTQYF.

The rearrangement joins TRBV15 to TRBJ2-4; TRBD2 matches at 7 bases. The germline V gene encodes CDR1 LNHNV and CDR2 YYDKDF (reference sequence). The CDR3 runs to 13 residues. Germline trimming cut 3 bases from V and 13 bases from J; bases unmatched to any gene: 9. CDR3 loop: CATSRGGTTRQYF. In nucleotides, the CDR3 is TGTGCCACCAGCAGGGGGGGGACTACCCGGCAGTACTTC.

The chain couples TRBV18 to TRBJ1-5; D is possibly TRBD1 (5 bases). Deletions cut 0 bases from V and 3 bases from J, with 12 bases between. Germline CDR1 reads KGHSH; CDR2 reads LQKENI. The length of the CDR3 is 16 residues. The DNA of the CDR3 is TGTGCCAGCTCACCACCGGAGCGGGGGTCCAATCAGCCCCAGCATTTT. Its translation: CASSPPERGSNQPQHF. The entire variable domain, with the rest obtained from reference TRBV18 and TRBJ1-5, is as follows: NAGVMQNPRHLVRRRGQEARLRCSPMKGHSHVYWYRQLPEEGLKFMVYLQKENIIDESGMPKERFSAEFPKEGPSILRIQQVVRGDSAAYFCASSPPERGSNQPQHFGDGTRLSIL.

This clone appeared a few times. The rearrangement joins TRBV6-2 or TRBV6-3 to TRBJ2-3; maybe TRBD2 (5 bases). The V gene's germline CDR1 is MNHEY and CDR2 SVGEGT. Trimming left V 5 bases short and J 2 bases short, with 17 bases between. This CDR3 is 16 amino acids long. The CDR3 DNA reads as TGTGCCAGCAGTACCCCCCCTGAGGGCCTCACAGATACGCAGTATTTT. Protein product: CASSTPPEGLTDTQYF.

This clone was found a few times. The rearrangement joins TRBV10-2 to TRBJ2-1; 7 bases line up with TRBD2. The V gene end was trimmed by 4 bases and the J gene end by 4 bases; junction bases not matched to a gene: 4. CDR3 size: 14 residues. CDR1 and CDR2 (germline): WSHSY, SAAADI. CDR3 amino acids: CASSVRGLYNEQFF. In nucleotides, the CDR3 is TGCGCCAGCAGTGTGCGGGGGTTGTACAATGAGCAGTTCTTC.

This clone was detected once. The chain recombines TRBV11-2 with TRBJ2-7; TRBD1 matches 8 bases. V gave up 0 bases and J gave up 4 bases; unmatched junction bases: 5. CDR1 is SGHAT, CDR2 FQNNGV, per germline. This CDR3 is built from 15 residues. CDR3 sequence: CASSLDRTGLYEQYF. The CDR3 DNA reads as TGTGCCAGCAGCTTAGATAGGACAGGGCTTTACGAGCAGTACTTC.

The chain has TRBV27 and TRBJ2-1; weak D call: TRBD1 (5 bases). V lost 5 bases to trimming and J lost 8 bases, with 19 bases between them. There are 15 residues in the CDR3. Germline CDR1 is MNHEY and CDR2 is SMNVEV (reference sequence). CDR3 bases: TGTGCCAGCAGTCCGACCGTCAGGGCGTATCATGAGCAGTTCTTC. Protein: CASSPTVRAYHEQFF.

The rearrangement links TRBV5-6 to TRBJ2-7, with D tentatively TRBD2 (6 bases). This CDR3 is built from 14 residues. V was clipped by 4 bases and J by 4 bases, with 15 bases between them. Germline CDR1 and CDR2: SGHDT and YYEEEE. CDR3 in DNA: TGTGCCAGCAGCAGCTGGGACTTTTCTTACGAGCAGTACTTC. This sequence encodes CASSSWDFSYEQYF.

The V and J genes are TRBV7-9 and TRBJ1-3, with 10 bases fitting TRBD1. J gave up 3 bases and V 5 bases, and 7 bases lay outside the gene matches. Germline CDR1 is SEHNR and CDR2 is FQNEAQ (reference sequence). The CDR3 spans 16 residues. The CDR3: CASSPTGGSIGNTIYF. Written as DNA, the CDR3 is TGTGCCAGCAGCCCGACAGGGGGCTCCATTGGAAACACCATATATTTT.

This clone appeared a single time. The genes are TRBV12-3 or TRBV12-4 and TRBJ2-7; the D gene is possibly TRBD2 (5 bases). CDR3 length equals 10 residues. CDR3 nucleotides: TGTACGAGGGAGAGAAGCGAGCAGTACTTC. Protein product: CTRERSEQYF.

This clone occurred once. V and J are TRBV29-1 and TRBJ1-2; 10 bases match TRBD1. Germline CDR1 and CDR2: SQVTM and ANQGSEA. This CDR3 has 16 residues. V trimming: 4 bases; J trimming: 1 base; junction bases outside the gene matches: 9. Here the CDR3 reads CSVVRDRGRLNYGYTF. The CDR3 bases are TGCAGCGTTGTCAGGGACAGGGGAAGACTTAACTATGGCTACACCTTC. Together with reference TRBV29-1 and TRBJ1-2, the CDR3 gives the full variable domain: SAVISQKPSRDICQRGTSLTIQCQVDSQVTMMFWYRQQPGQSLTLIATANQGSEATYESGFVIDKFPISRPNLTFSTLTVSNMSPEDSSIYLCSVVRDRGRLNYGYTFGSGTRLTVV.

This clone is a singleton in its sample. The V call is TRBV3-1 (or the pseudogene TRBV3-2), the J call TRBJ2-2; a possible D gene is TRBD2 (5 bases). This CDR3 has 14 amino acids. Germline V gene sequence: CDR1 LGHDT, CDR2 YNNKEL (reference sequence). V lost 3 bases to trimming and J lost 5 bases, with 10 bases between them. The CDR3 loop reads CASSQGVATGELFF. Written as DNA, the CDR3 is TGTGCCAGCAGCCAGGGAGTGGCGACCGGGGAGCTGTTTTTT.

This clone was recorded only once. The chain uses TRBV2 and TRBJ2-3; 13 nucleotides match TRBD2. Germline trimming cut 6 bases from V and 2 bases from J; bases unmatched to any gene: 5. This CDR3 is 16 amino acids long. Germline values: CDR1 SNHLY, CDR2 FYNNEI. CDR3 in DNA: TGTGCCAGCAGAAAGGGACTAGCGGGGATCACAGATACGCAGTATTTT. It encodes CASRKGLAGITDTQYF.

Within the sample, this clone is medium-sized. The chain recombines TRBV6-5 with TRBJ2-2; D gene ambiguous. The V end lost 6 bases, the J end lost 3 bases, and 11 bases lay between the germline ends. The germline V gene encodes CDR1 MNHEY and CDR2 SVGAGI. This CDR3 has 14 residues. The CDR3 DNA sequence: TGTGCCAGCAGCCGAGAGGCCCACACCGGGGAGCTGTTTTTT. Its protein product is CASSREAHTGELFF.

The chain recombines TRBV28 with TRBJ1-1; no definite D call. Trimming cost V 6 bases and J 3 bases, with 14 bases left between them. Germline V CDR1 and CDR2: MDHEN, SYDVKM. The CDR3 totals 14 residues. CDR3 nucleotide sequence: TGTGCCAGCAGCCGACGAGGAGGCCACACTGAAGCTTTCTTT. It specifies CASSRRGGHTEAFF.

The CDR3: CASSQGTSHQYF. The CDR3 coding sequence is TGTGCCAGCAGCCAGGGGACTAGCCACCAGTACTTC. The V gene is TRBV3-1 (or the pseudogene TRBV3-2), the J gene TRBJ2-5; 9 bases line up with TRBD2. The germline CDR1 and CDR2 sequences are LGHDT and YNNKEL (reference sequence). Trimming at V came to 3 bases and at J to 10 bases, leaving 3 bases not matched to a gene. The CDR3 is made up of 12 amino acids.